This TCR beta chain was observed in a study of blood T cell repertoires in COVID-19. Looking at the study overall: From the United States, Italy and Spain came samples of acute and convalescent COVID-19. PBMCs, B-cell-depleted T cells, or T cells were the source of the cDNA or gDNA that made up the material.

Per the study methods: Reference gene primers were amplified, and this amplification served to estimate nucleated cell counts. Assay: immunoSEQ multiplex PCR; the TCRdb copy retains only in-frame clones and omits some. D and trimming were read from the DNA, whereas the V and J calls and clone size are those reported in that table. The repertoire includes some 140,000 clones, around 73% of them detected once, and approximately 11% sits in the top ten. The sequenced sample consisted of peripheral blood. This sequence originates from a man aged 55 to 69 who had recovered from COVID-19.

The CDR3 DNA is TGTGCCAGTAGCTCAAACAGGGGGGAAAGAGGCTACACCTTC. As protein: CASSSNRGERGYTF. The rearrangement joins TRBV19 to TRBJ1-2; 8 nucleotides line up with TRBD1. The ends lost 6 bases at V and 8 bases at J; junction bases unmatched: 11. The CDR3 has 14 residues. Germline-derived CDR1 and CDR2 are LNHDA and SQIVND (reference sequence).